Sequencing of this T cell receptor (beta chain) was carried out in a study of blood T cells in healthy people across ages. A second roughly 6 to 11 cycle PCR used barcoded and J-beta primers. TCRdb reprocessed the 5' RACE reads via MiXCR and lists one record per CDR3 protein. This table holds approximately 800,000 distinct CDR3 sequences, 35% to 40% found once. V lost 6 bases and J lost 2, with 14 bases in between. This CDR3 has 14 amino acids. Germline CDR1 reads DFQATT; CDR2 reads SNEGSKA (reference sequence). The sequenced sample was blood. The chain combines TRBV20-1 with TRBJ2-4; possibly TRBD2 for D (5 bases). This clonotype originated in a man younger than 30 in good health. CDR3 nucleotide sequence: TGCAGTGCCAGAACGGGGTCATCCAAAAACATTCAGTACTTC. It specifies CSARTGSSKNIQYF.